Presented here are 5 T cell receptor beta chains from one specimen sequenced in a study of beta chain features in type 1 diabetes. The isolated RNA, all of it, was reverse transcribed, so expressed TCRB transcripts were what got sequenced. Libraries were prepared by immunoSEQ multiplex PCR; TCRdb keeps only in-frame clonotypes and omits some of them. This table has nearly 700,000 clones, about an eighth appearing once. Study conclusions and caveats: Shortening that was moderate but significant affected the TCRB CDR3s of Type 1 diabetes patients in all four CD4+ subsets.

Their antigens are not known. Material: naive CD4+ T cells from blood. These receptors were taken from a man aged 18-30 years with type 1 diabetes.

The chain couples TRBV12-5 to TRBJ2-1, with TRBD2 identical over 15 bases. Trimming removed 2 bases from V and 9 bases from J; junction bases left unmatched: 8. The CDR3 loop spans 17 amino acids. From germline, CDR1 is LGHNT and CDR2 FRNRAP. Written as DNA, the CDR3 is TGTGCTAGTGGTTTGTGCATCTGGACTAGCGGGGGGGTTGAGCAGTTCTTC. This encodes CASGLCIWTSGGVEQFF. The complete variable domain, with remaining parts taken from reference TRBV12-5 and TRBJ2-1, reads DARVTQTPRHKVTEMGQEVTMRCQPILGHNTVFWYRQTMMQGLELLAYFRNRAPLDDSGMPKDRFSAEMPDATLATLKIQPSEPRDSAVYFCASGLCIWTSGGVEQFFGPGTRLTVL.

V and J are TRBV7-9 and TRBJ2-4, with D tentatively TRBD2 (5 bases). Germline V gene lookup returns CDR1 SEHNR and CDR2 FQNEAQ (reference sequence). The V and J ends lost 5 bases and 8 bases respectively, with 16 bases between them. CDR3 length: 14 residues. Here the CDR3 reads CASSPRTPGDIQYF. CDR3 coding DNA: TGTGCCAGCAGCCCGCGGACGCCCGGGGACATTCAGTACTTC.

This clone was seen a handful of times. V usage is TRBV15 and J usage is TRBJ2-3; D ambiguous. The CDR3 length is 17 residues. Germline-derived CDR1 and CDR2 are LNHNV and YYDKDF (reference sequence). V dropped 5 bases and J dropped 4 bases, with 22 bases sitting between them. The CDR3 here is CATSSDSASLFPDTQYF. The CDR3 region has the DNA TGTGCCACCAGCTCAGATTCGGCTAGTCTGTTCCCAGATACGCAGTATTTT.

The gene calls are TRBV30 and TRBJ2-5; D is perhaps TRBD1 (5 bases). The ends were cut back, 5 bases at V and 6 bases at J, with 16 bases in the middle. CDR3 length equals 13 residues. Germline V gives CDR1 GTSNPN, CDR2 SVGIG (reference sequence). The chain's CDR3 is CAWASQAGKTQYF. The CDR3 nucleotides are TGTGCCTGGGCCTCACAGGCCGGAAAGACCCAGTACTTC.

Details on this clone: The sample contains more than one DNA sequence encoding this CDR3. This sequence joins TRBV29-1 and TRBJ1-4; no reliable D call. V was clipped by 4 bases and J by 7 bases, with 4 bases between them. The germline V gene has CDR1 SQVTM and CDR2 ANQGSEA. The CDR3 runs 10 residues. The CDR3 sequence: CSVGSEKLFF. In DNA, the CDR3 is TGCAGCGTTGGCAGTGAAAAACTGTTTTTT.